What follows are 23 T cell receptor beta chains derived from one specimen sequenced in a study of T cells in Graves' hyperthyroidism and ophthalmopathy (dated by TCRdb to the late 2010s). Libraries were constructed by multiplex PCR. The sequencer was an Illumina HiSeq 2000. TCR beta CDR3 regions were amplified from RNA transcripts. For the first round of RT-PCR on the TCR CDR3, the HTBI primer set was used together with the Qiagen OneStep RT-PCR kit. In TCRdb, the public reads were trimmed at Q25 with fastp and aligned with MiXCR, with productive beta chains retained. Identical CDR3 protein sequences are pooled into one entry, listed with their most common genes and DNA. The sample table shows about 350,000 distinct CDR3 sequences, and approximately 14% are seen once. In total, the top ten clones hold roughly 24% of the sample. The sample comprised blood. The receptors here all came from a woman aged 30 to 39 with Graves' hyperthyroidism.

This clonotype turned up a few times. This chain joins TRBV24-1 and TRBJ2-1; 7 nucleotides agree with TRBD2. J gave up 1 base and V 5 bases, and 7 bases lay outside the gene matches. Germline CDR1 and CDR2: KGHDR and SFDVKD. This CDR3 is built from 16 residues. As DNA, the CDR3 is TGTGCCACCAGTGCCTTTGGCGGGAGTTCCTACAATGAGCAGTTCTTC. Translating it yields CATSAFGGSSYNEQFF.

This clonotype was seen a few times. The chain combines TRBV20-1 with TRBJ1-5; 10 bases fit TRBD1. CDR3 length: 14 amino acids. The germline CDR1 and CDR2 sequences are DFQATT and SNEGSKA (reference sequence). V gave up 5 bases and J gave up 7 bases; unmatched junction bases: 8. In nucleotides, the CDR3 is TGCAGTGCTGGACGGGACAGGGGAGGCCAGCCCCAGCATTTT. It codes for CSAGRDRGGQPQHF.

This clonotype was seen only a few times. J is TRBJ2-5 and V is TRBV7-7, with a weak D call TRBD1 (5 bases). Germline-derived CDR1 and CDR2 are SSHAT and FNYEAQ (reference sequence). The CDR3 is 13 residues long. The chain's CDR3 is CASSRGGQETQYF. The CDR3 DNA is TGTGCTAGCTCAAGGGGCGGTCAAGAGACCCAGTACTTC.

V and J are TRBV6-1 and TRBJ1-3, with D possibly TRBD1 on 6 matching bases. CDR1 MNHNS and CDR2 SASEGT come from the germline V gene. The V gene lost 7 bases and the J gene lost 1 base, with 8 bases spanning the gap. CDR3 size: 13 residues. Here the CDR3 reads CASKRGSGNTIYF. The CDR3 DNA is TGTGCCAGCAAAAGGGGGTCTGGAAACACCATATATTTT.

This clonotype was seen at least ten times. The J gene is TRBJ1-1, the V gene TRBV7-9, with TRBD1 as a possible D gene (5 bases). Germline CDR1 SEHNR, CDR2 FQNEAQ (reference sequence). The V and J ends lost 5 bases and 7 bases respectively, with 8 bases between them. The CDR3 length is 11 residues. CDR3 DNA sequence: TGTGCCAGCAGCGAGCAGGGTGAAGCTTTCTTT. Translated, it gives CASSEQGEAFF.

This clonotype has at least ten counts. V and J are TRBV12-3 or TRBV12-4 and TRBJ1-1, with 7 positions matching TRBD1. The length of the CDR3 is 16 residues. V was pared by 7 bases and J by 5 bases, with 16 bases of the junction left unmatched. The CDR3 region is CASTSPHGTVTTEAFF. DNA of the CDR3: TGTGCCAGCACCTCTCCCCACGGGACAGTTACGACTGAAGCTTTCTTT.

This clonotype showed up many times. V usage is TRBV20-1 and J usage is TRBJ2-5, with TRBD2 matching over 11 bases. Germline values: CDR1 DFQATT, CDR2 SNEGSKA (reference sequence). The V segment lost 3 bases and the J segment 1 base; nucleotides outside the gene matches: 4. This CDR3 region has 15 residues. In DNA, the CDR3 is TGCAGTGCTAGTTCCCTAGCGGGAGGCCAAGAGACCCAGTACTTC. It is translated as CSASSLAGGQETQYF.

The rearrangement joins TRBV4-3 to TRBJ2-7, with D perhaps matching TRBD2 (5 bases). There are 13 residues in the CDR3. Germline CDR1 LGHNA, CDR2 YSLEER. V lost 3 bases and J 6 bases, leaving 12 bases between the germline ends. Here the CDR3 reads CASSHRAGGEQYF. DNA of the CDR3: TGCGCCAGCAGCCATCGCGCGGGTGGCGAGCAGTACTTC.

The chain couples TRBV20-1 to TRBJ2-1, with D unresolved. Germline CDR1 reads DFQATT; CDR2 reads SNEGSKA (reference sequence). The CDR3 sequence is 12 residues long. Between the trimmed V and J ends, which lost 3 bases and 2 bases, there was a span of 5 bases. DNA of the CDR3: TGCAGTGCTAGTTACACCTACAATGAGCAGTTCTTC. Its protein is CSASYTYNEQFF.

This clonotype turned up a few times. The CDR3 coding sequence is TGTGCCAGTAGTATCGGTAGCGGGGGTGAGCAGTTCTTC. Amino acids: CASSIGSGGEQFF. The chain employs TRBV19 and TRBJ2-1, with 9 positions matching TRBD2. The CDR3 is 13 amino acids. Germline V lookup: CDR1 LNHDA, CDR2 SQIVND (reference sequence). Trimming cost V 3 bases and J 9 bases; bases outside gene matches: 3.

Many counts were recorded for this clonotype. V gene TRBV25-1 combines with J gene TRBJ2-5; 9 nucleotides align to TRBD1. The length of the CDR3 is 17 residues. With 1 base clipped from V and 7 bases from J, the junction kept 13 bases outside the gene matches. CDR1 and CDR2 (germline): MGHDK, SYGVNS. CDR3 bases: TGTGCCAGCAGTGAATCGACGATATGGGACAGGGACACGACCCAGTACTTC. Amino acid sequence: CASSESTIWDRDTTQYF.

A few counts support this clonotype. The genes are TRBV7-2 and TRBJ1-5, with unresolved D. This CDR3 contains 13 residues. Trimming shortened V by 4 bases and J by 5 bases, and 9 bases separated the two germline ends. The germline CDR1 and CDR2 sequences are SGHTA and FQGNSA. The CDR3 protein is CASSYTRDQPQHF. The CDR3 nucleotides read TGTGCCAGCAGCTATACCCGAGATCAGCCCCAGCATTTT.

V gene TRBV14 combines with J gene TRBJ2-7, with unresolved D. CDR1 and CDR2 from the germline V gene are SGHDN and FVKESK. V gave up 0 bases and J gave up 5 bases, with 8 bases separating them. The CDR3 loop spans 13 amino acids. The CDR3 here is CASSQDGINEQYF. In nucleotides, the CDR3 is TGTGCCAGCAGCCAAGACGGTATCAACGAGCAGTACTTC.

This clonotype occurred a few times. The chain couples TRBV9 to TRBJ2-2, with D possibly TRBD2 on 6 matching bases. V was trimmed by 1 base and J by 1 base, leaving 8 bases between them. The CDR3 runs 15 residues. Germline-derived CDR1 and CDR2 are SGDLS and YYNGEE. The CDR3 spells CASSVSGGNTGELFF. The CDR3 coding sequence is TGTGCCAGCAGCGTATCCGGGGGGAACACCGGGGAGCTGTTTTTT. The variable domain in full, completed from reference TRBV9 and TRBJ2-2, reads DSGVTQTPKHLITATGQRVTLRCSPRSGDLSVYWYQQSLDQGLQFLIQYYNGEERAKGNILERFSAQQFPDLHSELNLSSLELGDSALYFCASSVSGGNTGELFFGEGSRLTVL.

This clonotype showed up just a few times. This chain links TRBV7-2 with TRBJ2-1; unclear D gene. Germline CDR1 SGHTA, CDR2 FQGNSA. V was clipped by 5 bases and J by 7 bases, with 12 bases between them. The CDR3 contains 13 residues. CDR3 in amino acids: CASSTAWLNEQFF. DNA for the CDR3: TGTGCCAGCAGCACCGCCTGGCTGAATGAGCAGTTCTTC.

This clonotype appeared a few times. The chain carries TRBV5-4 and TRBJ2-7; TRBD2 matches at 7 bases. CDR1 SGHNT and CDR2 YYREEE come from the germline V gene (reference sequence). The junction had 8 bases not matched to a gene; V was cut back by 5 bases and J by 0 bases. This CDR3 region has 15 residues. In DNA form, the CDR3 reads TGTGCCAGCAGGATGGGACTACCGACCTCCTACGAGCAGTACTTC. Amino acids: CASRMGLPTSYEQYF.

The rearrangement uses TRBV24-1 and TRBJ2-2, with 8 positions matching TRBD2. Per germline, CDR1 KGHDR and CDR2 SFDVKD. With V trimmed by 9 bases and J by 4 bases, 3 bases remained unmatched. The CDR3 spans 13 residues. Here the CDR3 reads CATGTRSTGELFF. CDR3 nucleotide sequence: TGTGCCACCGGGACTAGGTCCACCGGGGAGCTGTTTTTT.

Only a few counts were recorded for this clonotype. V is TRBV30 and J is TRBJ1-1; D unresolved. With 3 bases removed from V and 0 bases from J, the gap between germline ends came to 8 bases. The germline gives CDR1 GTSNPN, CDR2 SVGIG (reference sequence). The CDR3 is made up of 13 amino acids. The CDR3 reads CAWSELMNTEAFF. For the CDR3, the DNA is TGTGCCTGGAGCGAGCTAATGAACACTGAAGCTTTCTTT.

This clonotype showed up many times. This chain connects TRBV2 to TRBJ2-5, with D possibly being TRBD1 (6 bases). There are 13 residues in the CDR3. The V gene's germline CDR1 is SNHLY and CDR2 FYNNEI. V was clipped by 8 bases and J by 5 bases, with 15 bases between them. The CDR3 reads CASGGRGYETQYF. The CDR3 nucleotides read TGTGCCAGCGGCGGCAGGGGCTACGAGACCCAGTACTTC.

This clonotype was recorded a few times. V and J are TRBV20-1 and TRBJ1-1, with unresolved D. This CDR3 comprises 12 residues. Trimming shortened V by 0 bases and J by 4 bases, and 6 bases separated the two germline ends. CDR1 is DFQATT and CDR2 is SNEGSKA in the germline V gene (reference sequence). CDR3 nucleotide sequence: TGCAGTGCTAGAGATCATCGCACTGAAGCTTTCTTT. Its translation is CSARDHRTEAFF.

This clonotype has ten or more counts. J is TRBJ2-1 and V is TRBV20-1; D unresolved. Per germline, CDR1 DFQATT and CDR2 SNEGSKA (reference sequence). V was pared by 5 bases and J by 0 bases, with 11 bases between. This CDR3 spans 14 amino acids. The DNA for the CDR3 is TGCAGTGCTGCGGACGGACGCTCCTACAATGAGCAGTTCTTC. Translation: CSAADGRSYNEQFF.

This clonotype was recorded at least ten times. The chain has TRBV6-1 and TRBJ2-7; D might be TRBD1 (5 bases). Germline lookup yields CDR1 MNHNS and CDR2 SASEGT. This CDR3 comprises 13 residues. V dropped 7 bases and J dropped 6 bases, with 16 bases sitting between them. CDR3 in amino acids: CASTGYSAGEQYF. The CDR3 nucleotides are TGTGCCAGCACAGGGTATTCTGCAGGCGAGCAGTACTTC.

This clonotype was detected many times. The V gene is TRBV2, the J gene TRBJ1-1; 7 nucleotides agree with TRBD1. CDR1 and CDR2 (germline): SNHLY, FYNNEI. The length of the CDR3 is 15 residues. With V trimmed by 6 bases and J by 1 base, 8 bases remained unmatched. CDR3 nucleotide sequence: TGTGCCAGCAGCCCCGAGGGACAGAGGAACACTGAAGCTTTCTTT. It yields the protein CASSPEGQRNTEAFF.